The clone carrying this T cell receptor beta chain was seen only a few times. Its specificity is unknown. The germline V gene has CDR1 SGHRS and CDR2 YFSETQ. This CDR3 is 13 amino acids long. Trimming pared 0 bases from V and 4 bases from J, leaving 7 bases between. This sample stems from a study of regulatory T cells in long-lasting Graves disease. General study points: Among samples with persistent disease, TRBV28, TRBJ1-2 and TRBJ2-5 were favored.

Library construction for TCR beta used iRepertoire HTBI primers and Arm-PCR of CDR3 regions. MiXCR, applied by TCRdb to the multiplex PCR reads, yields one record per CDR3 protein. The sample contains 380,000 or so distinct CDR3 sequences, around 15% of which appear only once. Time point of the sample: newly diagnosed GD, antithyroid drugs for less than 3 months. The authors made the TCR library using RNA they extracted from PBMCs. The same data also contributed to another study, on T cells in Graves' hyperthyroidism and ophthalmopathy. From that report: Orbital computed tomography and thyroid ultrasound, together with serum TRAb and thyroxine and clinical symptoms, were used for diagnoses. Initially, a first-round RT-PCR of the TCR CDR3 employed the HTBI primer set.

The sequenced sample was peripheral blood mononuclear cells (PBMCs), obtained at new diagnosis, from a patient treated with antithyroid drugs. V and J are TRBV5-1 and TRBJ2-5; the D is unclear. This receptor was identified in a woman aged 18-35 years with Graves disease. CDR3 in DNA: TGCGCCAGCAGCTTGGCCCGAGGAGAGACCCAGTACTTC. It yields the protein CASSLARGETQYF. The full variable domain, rest sourced from reference TRBV5-1 and TRBJ2-5, is KAGVTQTPRYLIKTRGQQVTLSCSPISGHRSVSWYQQTPGQGLQFLFEYFSETQRNKGNFPGRFSGRQFSNSRSEMNVSTLELGDSALYLCASSLARGETQYFGPGTRLLVL.